These 8 T cell receptor beta chains share one sample of origin, sequenced in a study of blood T cell repertoires in COVID-19. Profiled with immunoSEQ multiplex PCR; TCRdb holds only in-frame clones, not every one. The sample yields roughly 160,000 clones, 80% to 90% seen once. Input material: peripheral blood. The receptor set was obtained from a woman in her 70s with COVID-19, enrolled during active disease.

The chain joins TRBV6-6 to TRBJ2-3; 10 bases are a match to TRBD2. Germline loops: CDR1 MNHNY, CDR2 SVGAGI (reference sequence). CDR3 length: 17 amino acids. V lost 5 bases and J lost 4; bases outside the gene matches: 12. For the CDR3, the DNA is TGTGCCAGCAGTCAGCGAAAAGCGGGGGGGCCGGCAGATACGCAGTATTTT. Amino acid sequence: CASSQRKAGGPADTQYF.

This chain joins TRBV11-2 and TRBJ1-1; D is possibly TRBD1 (5 bases). This CDR3 spans 15 amino acids. CDR1 is SGHAT, CDR2 FQNNGV, per germline. The V end lost 4 bases, the J end lost 5 bases, and 17 bases lay between the germline ends. The CDR3 DNA sequence: TGTGCCAGCAGCTACACCTGGGACGGACTAACTGAAGCTTTCTTT. The encoded protein is CASSYTWDGLTEAFF.

This chain uses TRBV5-1 with TRBJ2-1; 12 bases align to TRBD2. The ends lost 0 bases at V and 6 bases at J; junction bases unmatched: 1. CDR1 SGHRS and CDR2 YFSETQ come from the germline V gene. The CDR3 runs to 15 residues. The CDR3 here is CASSLGLAGANEQFF. The CDR3 DNA is TGCGCCAGCAGCTTGGGACTAGCGGGGGCCAATGAGCAGTTCTTC.

J is TRBJ1-6 and V is TRBV2; 10 bases fit TRBD1. Trimming cost V 8 bases and J 8 bases; bases outside gene matches: 9. Germline V gene sequence: CDR1 SNHLY, CDR2 FYNNEI. CDR3 length: 15 residues. CDR3 bases: TGTGCCAGCGTGTTGGCCGGGACAGGGGATTCACCCCTCCACTTT. Protein: CASVLAGTGDSPLHF. Full variable domain (outside the CDR3, taken from reference TRBV2 and TRBJ1-6): EPEVTQTPSHQVTQMGQEVILRCVPISNHLYFYWYRQILGQKVEFLVSFYNNEISEKSEIFDDQFSVERPDGSNFTLKIRSTKLEDSAMYFCASVLAGTGDSPLHFGNGTRLTVT.

CDR3 residues: CASRPQGTYGYTF. In nucleotides, the CDR3 is TGTGCCAGCAGACCACAGGGGACCTATGGCTACACCTTC. The V call is TRBV28, the J call TRBJ1-2; 7 nucleotides line up with TRBD1. From germline, CDR1 is MDHEN and CDR2 SYDVKM. The CDR3 consists of 13 residues. With V trimmed by 6 bases and J by 4 bases, 5 bases remained unmatched.

The chain has TRBV19 and TRBJ1-1, with 11 bases fitting TRBD1. CDR1 is LNHDA, CDR2 SQIVND, per germline (reference sequence). This CDR3 spans 15 amino acids. After removal of 3 bases from V and 2 bases from J, the junction contained 2 bases not matched to a gene. The CDR3 reads CASSMGTGGNTEAFF. The CDR3 region has the DNA TGTGCCAGTAGTATGGGGACAGGGGGAAACACTGAAGCTTTCTTT.

The rearrangement links TRBV28 to TRBJ2-3; possible D gene TRBD1, 6 bases. CDR3 length: 13 amino acids. V gave up 7 bases and J gave up 6 bases, with 14 bases separating them. Per the germline V gene, CDR1 is MDHEN and CDR2 is SYDVKM. CDR3 bases: TGTGCCAGCAATAAGGCAGGGGCTGATACGCAGTATTTT. Translating gives CASNKAGADTQYF.

This chain uses TRBV7-2 with TRBJ1-2; 9 bases match TRBD1. The CDR3 is made up of 15 amino acids. Germline V gene lookup returns CDR1 SGHTA and CDR2 FQGNSA. V shed 5 bases and J 4 bases; nucleotides not matched to a gene: 8. The chain's CDR3 is CASSISGTGSYGYTF. CDR3 bases: TGTGCCAGCAGCATATCGGGGACAGGGAGCTATGGCTACACCTTC.